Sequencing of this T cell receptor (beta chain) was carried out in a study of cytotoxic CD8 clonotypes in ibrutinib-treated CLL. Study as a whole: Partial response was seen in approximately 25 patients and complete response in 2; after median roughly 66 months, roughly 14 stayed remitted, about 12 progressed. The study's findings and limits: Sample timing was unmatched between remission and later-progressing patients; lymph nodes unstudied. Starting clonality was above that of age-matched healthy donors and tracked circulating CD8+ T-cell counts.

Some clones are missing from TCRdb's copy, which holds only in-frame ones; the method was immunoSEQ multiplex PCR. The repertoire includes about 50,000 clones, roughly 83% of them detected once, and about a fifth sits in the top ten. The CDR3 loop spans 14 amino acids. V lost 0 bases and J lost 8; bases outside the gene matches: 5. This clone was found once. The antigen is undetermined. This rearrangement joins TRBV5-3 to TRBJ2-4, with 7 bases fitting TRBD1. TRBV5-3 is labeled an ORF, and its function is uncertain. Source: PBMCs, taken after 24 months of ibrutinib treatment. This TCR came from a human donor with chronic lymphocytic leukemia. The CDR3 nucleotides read TGTGCCAGAAGCTTGGGTTACAGGGGAGACATTCAGTACTTC. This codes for CARSLGYRGDIQYF.